A selection of T cell receptor beta chains follows, all from one sample in a study of blood T cell repertoires in COVID-19. Some clones are missing from TCRdb's copy, which holds only in-frame ones; the method was immunoSEQ multiplex PCR. This table has 200,000 to 250,000 clones, 84% appearing once. Sample: peripheral blood. The receptors shown here come from a woman of 80 years or more with COVID-19, enrolled during active disease. Each CDR3 is given with its conserved first and last residue. Fields, in order: V gene, J gene, CDR3 protein.

V: TRBV24-1
J: TRBJ2-3
CDR3: CATSDHRSPDTQYF

V: TRBV10-1
J: TRBJ1-3
CDR3: CAIRTVGNTIYF

V: TRBV5-8
J: TRBJ1-5
CDR3: CASSLAGISNQPQHF

V: TRBV11-2
J: TRBJ1-2
CDR3: CASSSAVASNYGYTF

V: TRBV5-5
J: TRBJ1-1
CDR3: CASSLELANTEAFF

V: TRBV6-6
J: TRBJ1-1
CDR3: CASSYARRGGSEAFF

V: TRBV7-3
J: TRBJ2-3
CDR3: CASIPPRKNTQYF

V: TRBV28
J: TRBJ1-1
CDR3: CASSPVANTEAFF

V: TRBV28
J: TRBJ2-3
CDR3: CASASGSTDTQYF

V: TRBV7-2
J: TRBJ1-2
CDR3: CASRVMTGVDYGYTF

V: TRBV6-2/TRBV6-3
J: TRBJ1-1
CDR3: CASSLRQGISFF

V: TRBV21-1
J: TRBJ1-1
CDR3: CASISSPEAFF

V: TRBV9
J: TRBJ2-1
CDR3: CASSAGLAGRGQFF

V: TRBV5-1
J: TRBJ2-7
CDR3: CASSLNTGGINEQYF

V: TRBV18
J: TRBJ2-4
CDR3: CASSPRPDIQYF

V: TRBV3-1/TRBV3-2
J: TRBJ2-1
CDR3: CASSQDPRREGRNNEQFF

V: TRBV7-3
J: TRBJ1-1
CDR3: CASSLQPGQRTEAFF

V: TRBV3-1/TRBV3-2
J: TRBJ2-7
CDR3: CASSPGVAEHEQYF

V: TRBV6-1
J: TRBJ2-7
CDR3: CASNPLGGSYEQYF

V: TRBV5-3
J: TRBJ2-1
CDR3: CARSLKVAGETYNEQFF

V: TRBV6-5
J: TRBJ2-1
CDR3: CASSRQTSVDNEQFF

V: TRBV24-1
J: TRBJ2-2
CDR3: CATRTGAYTGELFF

V: TRBV7-3
J: TRBJ1-1
CDR3: CASSLTGQNTEAFF

V: TRBV18
J: TRBJ2-5
CDR3: CASSPPAQGETQYF

V: TRBV9
J: TRBJ1-4
CDR3: CASSKTGGDEKLFF

V: TRBV9
J: TRBJ2-1
CDR3: CASSVVSGLSPGEQFF

V: TRBV6-5
J: TRBJ2-1
CDR3: CASSTPSGVYNEQFF

V: TRBV5-1
J: TRBJ2-7
CDR3: CASSSTGGSQGEQYF

V: TRBV11-2
J: TRBJ2-5
CDR3: CASSQLAGGEETQYF

V: TRBV1
J: TRBJ2-2
CDR3: CTSSPRQGRTGELFF

V: TRBV5-6
J: TRBJ1-2
CDR3: CASSLTGGAYGYTF

V: TRBV3-1/TRBV3-2
J: TRBJ2-2
CDR3: CASSRGIQRYYGELFF

V: TRBV25-1
J: TRBJ2-7
CDR3: CASSPSGEAYEQYF

V: TRBV6-2/TRBV6-3
J: TRBJ2-1
CDR3: CASSYSPPTSGRTNEQFF